The clone carrying this TCR beta chain was recorded only once. CD4+ cells yielded CD45RA+ naive and CD45RA-negative memory subsets. Sequencing used immunoSEQ multiplex PCR; TCRdb keeps in-frame clones, though not all of them. The repertoire has roughly 680,000 clones, 72% of them found once; the top ten carry approximately 1.8%. Germline CDR1 reads GTSNPN; CDR2 reads SVGIG (reference sequence). The CDR3 totals 14 residues. V shed 0 bases and J shed 2 bases, with 11 bases lying between them. These data belong to a study of shared clonotypes between healthy human individuals. The sequenced sample consisted of memory CD4+ T cells sorted from blood. The subset was: CD45RA-negative fraction. V is TRBV30 and J is TRBJ2-7; D possibly corresponds to TRBD2 (6 bases). This receptor was obtained from a woman in her twenties or thirties in good health. The DNA of the CDR3 is TGTGCCTGGAGTGTATCCGGGGGAACCTACGAGCAGTACTTC. It translates to CAWSVSGGTYEQYF.